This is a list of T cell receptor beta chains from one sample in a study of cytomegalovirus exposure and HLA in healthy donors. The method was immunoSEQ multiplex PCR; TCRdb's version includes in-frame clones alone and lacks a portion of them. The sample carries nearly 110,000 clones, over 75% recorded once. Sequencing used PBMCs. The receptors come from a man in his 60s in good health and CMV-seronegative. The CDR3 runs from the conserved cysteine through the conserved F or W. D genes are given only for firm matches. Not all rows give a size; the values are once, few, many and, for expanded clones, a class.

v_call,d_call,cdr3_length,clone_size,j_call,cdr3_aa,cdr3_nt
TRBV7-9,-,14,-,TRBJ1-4,CASSLGQGYEKLFF,TGTGCCAGCAGCTTGGGCCAGGGGTATGAAAAACTGTTTTTT
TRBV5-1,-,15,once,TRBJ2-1,CASSLDLGGQNEQFF,TGCGCCAGCAGCTTGGATTTGGGGGGGCAAAATGAGCAGTTCTTC
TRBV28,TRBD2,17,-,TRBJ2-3,CASSLWTSGGAPDTQYF,TGTGCCAGCAGTTTATGGACTAGCGGGGGGGCCCCAGATACGCAGTATTTT
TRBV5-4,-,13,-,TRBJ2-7,CASSPGNSYEQYF,TGTGCCAGCAGCCCCGGGAACTCCTACGAGCAGTACTTC
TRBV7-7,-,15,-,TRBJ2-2,CASSSGGPNTGELFF,TGTGCCAGCAGCTCAGGCGGGCCTAACACCGGGGAGCTGTTTTTT
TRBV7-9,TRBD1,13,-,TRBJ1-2,CASSLEGASGYTF,TGTGCCAGCAGCTTAGAGGGGGCGTCTGGCTACACCTTC
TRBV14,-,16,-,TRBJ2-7,CASSDLWGVSKDEQYF,TGTGCCAGCAGCGATCTGTGGGGGGTATCGAAGGACGAGCAGTACTTC
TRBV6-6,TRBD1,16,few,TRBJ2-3,CASSYPPGQRADTQYF,TGTGCCAGCAGTTACCCCCCGGGACAGCGAGCAGATACGCAGTATTTT
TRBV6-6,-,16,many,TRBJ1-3,CASSYFSGVRGNTIYF,TGTGCCAGCAGTTACTTTTCAGGGGTTAGGGGAAACACCATATATTTT
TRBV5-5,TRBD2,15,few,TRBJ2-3,CASSGGLAGDNTQYF,TGTGCCAGCAGCGGGGGACTAGCGGGGGACAATACGCAGTATTTT
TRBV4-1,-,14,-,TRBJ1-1,CASSPPRGGTEAFF,TGCGCCAGCAGCCCCCCCCGTGGGGGGACTGAAGCTTTCTTT
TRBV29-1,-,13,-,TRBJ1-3,CSFAGYAGSTIYF,TGCAGTTTCGCAGGGTACGCTGGAAGCACCATATATTTT
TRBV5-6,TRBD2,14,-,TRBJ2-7,CASSPGLAIYEQYF,TGTGCCAGCAGCCCCGGACTAGCGATCTACGAGCAGTACTTC
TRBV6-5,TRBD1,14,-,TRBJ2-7,CASSRGQGSYEQYF,TGTGCCAGCAGCCGTGGACAGGGCTCCTACGAGCAGTACTTC
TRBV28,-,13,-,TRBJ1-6,CATGGGWNSPLHF,TGTGCCACCGGGGGGGGGTGGAATTCACCCCTCCACTTT
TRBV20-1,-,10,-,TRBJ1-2,CSASQRGYTF,TGCAGTGCTAGTCAACGGGGCTACACCTTC
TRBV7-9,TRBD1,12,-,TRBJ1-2,CATETGRQGYTF,TGTGCCACGGAGACAGGGAGGCAAGGCTACACCTTC
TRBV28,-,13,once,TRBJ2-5,CASRAVLRETQYF,TGTGCCAGCAGGGCGGTCCTGAGGGAGACCCAGTACTTC
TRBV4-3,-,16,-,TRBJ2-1,CASSQDRRGTYNEQFF,TGCGCCAGCAGCCAAGATCGAAGGGGGACCTACAATGAGCAGTTCTTC
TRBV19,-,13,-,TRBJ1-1,CASSIAGGSEAFF,TGTGCCAGTAGTATCGCCGGCGGTTCTGAAGCTTTCTTT
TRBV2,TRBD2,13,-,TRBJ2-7,CASSRGGGYEQYF,TGTGCCAGCAGTCGGGGGGGCGGTTACGAGCAGTACTTC
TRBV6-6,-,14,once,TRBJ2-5,CASRPRAAQETQYF,TGTGCCAGCCGCCCGCGGGCAGCCCAAGAGACCCAGTACTTC
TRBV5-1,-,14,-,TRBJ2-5,CASSSTRARETQYF,TGCGCCAGCAGCTCGACTAGGGCAAGAGAGACCCAGTACTTC